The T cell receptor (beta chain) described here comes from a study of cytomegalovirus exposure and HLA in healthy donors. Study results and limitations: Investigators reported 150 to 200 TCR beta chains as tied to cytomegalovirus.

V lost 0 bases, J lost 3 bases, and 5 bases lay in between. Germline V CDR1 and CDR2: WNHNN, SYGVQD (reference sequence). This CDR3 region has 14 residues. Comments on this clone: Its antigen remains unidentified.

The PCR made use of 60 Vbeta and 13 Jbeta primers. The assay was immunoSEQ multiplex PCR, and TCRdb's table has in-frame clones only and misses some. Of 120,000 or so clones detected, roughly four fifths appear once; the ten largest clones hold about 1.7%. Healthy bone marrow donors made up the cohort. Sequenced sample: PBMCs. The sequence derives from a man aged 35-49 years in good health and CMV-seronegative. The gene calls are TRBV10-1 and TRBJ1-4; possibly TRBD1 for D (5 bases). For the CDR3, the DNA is TGCGCCAGCAGTGAGTCGACAGCTAATGAAAAACTGTTTTTT. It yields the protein CASSESTANEKLFF.